This TCR beta chain was identified in a study of human T cells and chemical hapten exposure. Whole-study findings and limits: Donors were affected by alopecia, so their immune reaction might vary from that of healthy individuals. Those TCRs sitting above 1 in 1000 frequency stayed the same with DPC sensitization.

Time point here: pre-sensitization, week 0. Stated treatment: therapeutic diphenylcyclopropenone sensitization with weekly scalp DPC. V lost 6 bases and J lost 2; bases outside the gene matches: 9. The CDR3 is 15 residues long. CDR1 is MNHEY, CDR2 SVGAGI, per germline. As regards this clonotype: Its antigen remains unidentified.

Unique molecular identifiers were attached to individual cDNA molecules within the library. Source study methods: The number of TCRs in each sample had a median of approximately 96,000 and spanned roughly 23,224 to 750,000. TCRdb reprocessed the RACE reads via MiXCR and lists one record per CDR3 protein. The V and J calls and clone size are TCRdb's, not the authors'. The sample records roughly 90,000 distinct CDR3 sequences, 9.6% being singletons. The starting material was whole blood, obtained in connection with sensitization to the hapten diphenylcyclopropenone (DPC). The chain links TRBV6-5 to TRBJ1-2; TRBD1 agrees at 7 bases. This clonotype originated in a woman aged 40 to 49 with alopecia areata. Some clones in this sample may be carry-over from other donors' samples. DNA of the CDR3: TGTGCCAGCAGAACCGGGACAGTACTAAACTATGGCTACACCTTC. This codes for CASRTGTVLNYGYTF.